This is a list of T cell receptor beta chains from one sample in a study of shared clonotypes between healthy human individuals. Clones were sequenced by immunoSEQ multiplex PCR, and TCRdb holds only the in-frame ones, with some missing. The repertoire holds 750,000 to 1,000,000 clones, over 90% seen once, with less than 25% in the top ten. Sequenced material: naive CD8+ T cells sorted from blood. Every receptor here comes from a man in his thirties or forties in good health. Both conserved end residues are part of each CDR3. D genes are given only for firm matches. Some rows mark clone size as missing; the rest say once, few, many or name a class of expanded clone.

V,size,J,D,DNA,CDR3
TRBV2,.,TRBJ2-7,.,TGTGCCAGCAGGGAGAGAGCCGAGCAGTACTTC,CASRERAEQYF
TRBV7-8,.,TRBJ2-7,TRBD2,TGTGCCAGCAGCTTATTACGACTAGCCAACGAGCAGTACTTC,CASSLLRLANEQYF
TRBV28,.,TRBJ2-1,TRBD2,TGTGCCAGCAGTTTATGGCGGACTAGCGGGAGTTTAAATGAGCAGTTCTTC,CASSLWRTSGSLNEQFF
TRBV10-3,.,TRBJ1-1,.,TGTGCCATCAGTGAGTCAGTCCAGGCGAACACTGAAGCTTTCTTT,CAISESVQANTEAFF
TRBV27,.,TRBJ1-1,TRBD1,TGTGCCAGCAGGACTATGACAGGGACCCTGAACACTGAAGCTTTCTTT,CASRTMTGTLNTEAFF
TRBV13,.,TRBJ2-1,.,TGTGCCAGCAGCCCCCTCGGGGGTTACAATGAGCAGTTCTTC,CASSPLGGYNEQFF
TRBV7-2,.,TRBJ2-1,TRBD2,TGTGCCAGCAGCTTGGTAGCGGGATTCTACAATGAGCAGTTCTTC,CASSLVAGFYNEQFF
TRBV10-3,.,TRBJ2-2,.,TGTGCCATCAGCGGGAGCCGCACCGGGGAGCTGTTTTTT,CAISGSRTGELFF
TRBV14,.,TRBJ2-1,TRBD2,TGTGCCAGCAGCGGACTAGCGGGACCCCTCCCCTACAATGAGCAGTTCTTC,CASSGLAGPLPYNEQFF
TRBV19,.,TRBJ2-1,.,TGTGCCAGTAAAGAGGACGGCTCCTACAATGAGCAGTTCTTC,CASKEDGSYNEQFF
TRBV27,.,TRBJ2-7,.,TGTGCCAGCAGTTTCGCTGGACCGGAGGCCTACGAGCAGTACTTC,CASSFAGPEAYEQYF
TRBV19,.,TRBJ1-5,TRBD1,TGTGCCAGTAGTATAGCTTGGGACAGGGGTAATCAGCCCCAGCATTTT,CASSIAWDRGNQPQHF
TRBV5-6,.,TRBJ2-2,.,TGTGCCAGCAGCCATCGCAGCCGCGGGGTACCCGACACCGGGGAGCTGTTTTTT,CASSHRSRGVPDTGELFF
TRBV7-6,.,TRBJ2-1,TRBD2,TGTGCCAGCAGCTTATTCGAGGGACTAGCGGGAGGCAATGAGCAGTTCTTC,CASSLFEGLAGGNEQFF
TRBV11-3,.,TRBJ1-1,.,TGTGCCAGCAGCTTAGCTGTGAGCACTGAAGCTTTCTTT,CASSLAVSTEAFF
TRBV5-1,once,TRBJ1-2,.,TGCGCCAGCAGCTTGGTAGGCGGGTACGATGGCTACACCTTC,CASSLVGGYDGYTF
TRBV4-1,.,TRBJ2-7,TRBD2,TGCGCCAGCAGTATGGGACTAGGACCCTACGAGCAGTACTTC,CASSMGLGPYEQYF
TRBV19,.,TRBJ1-1,.,TGTGCCAGTAGTACTCTCTTGGGGGCTTTCTTT,CASSTLLGAFF
TRBV5-1,.,TRBJ2-5,.,TGCGCCAGCAGCTTGCTTTCCCCAGGTGGTCAAGAGACCCAGTACTTC,CASSLLSPGGQETQYF
TRBV5-4,.,TRBJ1-1,.,TGTGCCAGCACCCCGGGACCGACGAACACTGAAGCTTTCTTT,CASTPGPTNTEAFF
TRBV4-1,.,TRBJ2-1,.,TGCGCCAGCAGCCAAGATCTTCTTCCGTACAATGAGCAGTTCTTC,CASSQDLLPYNEQFF
TRBV7-2,.,TRBJ1-1,.,TGTGCCAGCAGCTTAGAGGGGACGGTGAACACTGAAGCTTTCTTT,CASSLEGTVNTEAFF